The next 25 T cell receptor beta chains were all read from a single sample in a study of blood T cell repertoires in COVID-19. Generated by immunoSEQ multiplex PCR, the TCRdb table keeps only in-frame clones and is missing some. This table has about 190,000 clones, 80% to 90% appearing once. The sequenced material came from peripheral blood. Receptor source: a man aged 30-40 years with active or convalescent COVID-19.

CDR3 loop: CASSQLYNEQFF. For the CDR3, the DNA is TGTGCCAGCAGCCAACTATACAATGAGCAGTTCTTC. J is TRBJ2-1 and V is TRBV3-1 (or the pseudogene TRBV3-2); no clear D. Germline V lookup: CDR1 LGHDT, CDR2 YNNKEL (reference sequence). This CDR3 spans 12 amino acids. The V gene lost 2 bases and the J gene lost 4 bases, with 3 bases spanning the gap.

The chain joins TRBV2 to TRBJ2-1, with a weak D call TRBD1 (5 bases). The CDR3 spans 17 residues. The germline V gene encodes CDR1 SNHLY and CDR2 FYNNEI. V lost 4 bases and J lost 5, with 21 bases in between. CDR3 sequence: CASSVSLGARHNNEQFF. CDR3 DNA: TGTGCCAGCAGTGTGTCCTTAGGGGCCCGCCATAACAATGAGCAGTTCTTC.

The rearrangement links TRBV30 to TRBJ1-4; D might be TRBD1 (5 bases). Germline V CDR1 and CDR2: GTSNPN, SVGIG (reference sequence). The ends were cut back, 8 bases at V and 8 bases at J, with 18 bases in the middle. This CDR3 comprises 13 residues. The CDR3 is CAKNSGTGEKLFF. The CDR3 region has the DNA TGTGCCAAGAACTCAGGGACTGGCGAAAAACTGTTTTTT.

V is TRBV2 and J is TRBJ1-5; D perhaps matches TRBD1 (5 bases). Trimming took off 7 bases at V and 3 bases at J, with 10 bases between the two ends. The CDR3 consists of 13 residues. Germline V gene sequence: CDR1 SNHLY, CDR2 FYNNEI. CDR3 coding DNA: TGTGCCAGCACGGCAGGGCCCAATCAGCCCCAGCATTTT. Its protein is CASTAGPNQPQHF. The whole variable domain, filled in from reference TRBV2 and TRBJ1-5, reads EPEVTQTPSHQVTQMGQEVILRCVPISNHLYFYWYRQILGQKVEFLVSFYNNEISEKSEIFDDQFSVERPDGSNFTLKIRSTKLEDSAMYFCASTAGPNQPQHFGDGTRLSIL.

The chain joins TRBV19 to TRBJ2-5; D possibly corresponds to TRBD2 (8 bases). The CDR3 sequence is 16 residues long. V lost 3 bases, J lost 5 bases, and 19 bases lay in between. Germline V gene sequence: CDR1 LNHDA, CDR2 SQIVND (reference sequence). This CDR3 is CASSISGSTGQETQYF. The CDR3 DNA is TGTGCCAGTAGTATCAGCGGGAGTACGGGACAGGAGACCCAGTACTTC.

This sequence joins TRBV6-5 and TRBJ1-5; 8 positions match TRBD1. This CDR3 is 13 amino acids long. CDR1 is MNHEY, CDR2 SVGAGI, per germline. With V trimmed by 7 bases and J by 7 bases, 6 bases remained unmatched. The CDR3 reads CASTQTGEQPQHF. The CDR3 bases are TGTGCCAGCACTCAGACAGGGGAACAGCCCCAGCATTTT.

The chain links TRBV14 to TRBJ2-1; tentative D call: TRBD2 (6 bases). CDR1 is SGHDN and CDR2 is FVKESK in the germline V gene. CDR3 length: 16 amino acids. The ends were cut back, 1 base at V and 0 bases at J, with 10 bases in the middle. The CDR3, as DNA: TGTGCCAGCAGCCAAGCGGGAGCGGCCTCCTACAATGAGCAGTTCTTC. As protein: CASSQAGAASYNEQFF.

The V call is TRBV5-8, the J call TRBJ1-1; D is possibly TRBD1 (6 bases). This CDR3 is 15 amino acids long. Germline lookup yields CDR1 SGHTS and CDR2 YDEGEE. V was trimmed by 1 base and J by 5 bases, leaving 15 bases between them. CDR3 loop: CASSLSTGFGTEAFF. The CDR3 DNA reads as TGTGCCAGCAGCTTGAGCACAGGGTTTGGGACTGAAGCTTTCTTT.

CDR3 in amino acids: CASSLAGVTDTQYF. The CDR3 DNA reads TGCGCCAGCAGCTTGGCCGGGGTAACAGATACGCAGTATTTT. The chain links TRBV5-1 to TRBJ2-3; TRBD2 might be the D (5 bases). The ends were cut back, 0 bases at V and 3 bases at J, with 8 bases in the middle. The CDR3 is made up of 14 amino acids. The V gene's germline CDR1 is SGHRS and CDR2 YFSETQ.

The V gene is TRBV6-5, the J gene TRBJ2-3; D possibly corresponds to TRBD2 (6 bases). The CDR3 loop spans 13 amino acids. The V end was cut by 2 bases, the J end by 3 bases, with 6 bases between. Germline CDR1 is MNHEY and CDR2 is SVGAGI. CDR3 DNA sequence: TGTGCCAGCAGTTACGGAGGGACAGATACGCAGTATTTT. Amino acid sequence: CASSYGGTDTQYF.

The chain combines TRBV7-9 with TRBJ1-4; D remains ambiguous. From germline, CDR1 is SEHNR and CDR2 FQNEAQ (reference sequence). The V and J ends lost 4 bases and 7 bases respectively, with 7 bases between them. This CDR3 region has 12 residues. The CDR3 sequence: CASSYPREKLFF. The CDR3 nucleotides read TGTGCCAGCAGCTACCCGCGTGAAAAACTGTTTTTT.

The CDR3 here is CASRGLAGDYEQYF. CDR3 coding DNA: TGCGCCAGCAGGGGACTAGCGGGAGACTACGAGCAGTACTTC. The chain uses TRBV4-1 and TRBJ2-7, with 14 bases identical to TRBD2. The ends lost 6 bases at V and 3 bases at J; junction bases unmatched: 1. The CDR3 runs to 14 residues. Germline V gene data show CDR1 as MGHRA and CDR2 as YSYEKL.

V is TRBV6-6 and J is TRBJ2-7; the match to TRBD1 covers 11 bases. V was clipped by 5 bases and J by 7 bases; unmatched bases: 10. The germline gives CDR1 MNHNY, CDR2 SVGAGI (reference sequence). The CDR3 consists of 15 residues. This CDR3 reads CASSTWDRGSGEQYF. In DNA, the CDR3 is TGTGCCAGCAGTACGTGGGACAGGGGGTCCGGGGAGCAGTACTTC.

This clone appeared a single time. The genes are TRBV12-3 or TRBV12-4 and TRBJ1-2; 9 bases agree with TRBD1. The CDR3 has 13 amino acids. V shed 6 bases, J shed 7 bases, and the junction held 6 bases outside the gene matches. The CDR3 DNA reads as TGTGCCAGCAGCCGCGACAGGGGGTTTGGCTACACCTTC. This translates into CASSRDRGFGYTF.

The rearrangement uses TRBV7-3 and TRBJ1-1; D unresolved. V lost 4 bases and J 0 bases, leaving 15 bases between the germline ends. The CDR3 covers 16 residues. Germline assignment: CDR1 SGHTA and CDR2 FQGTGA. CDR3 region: CASSSSLAVMNTEAFF. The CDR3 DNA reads TGTGCCAGCAGCTCCTCATTAGCAGTCATGAACACTGAAGCTTTCTTT.

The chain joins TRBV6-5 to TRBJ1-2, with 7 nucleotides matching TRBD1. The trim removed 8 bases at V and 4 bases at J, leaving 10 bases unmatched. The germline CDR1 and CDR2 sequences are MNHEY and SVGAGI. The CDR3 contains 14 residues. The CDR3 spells CASGWTGPSYGYTF. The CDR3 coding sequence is TGTGCCAGCGGATGGACAGGTCCCAGCTATGGCTACACCTTC.

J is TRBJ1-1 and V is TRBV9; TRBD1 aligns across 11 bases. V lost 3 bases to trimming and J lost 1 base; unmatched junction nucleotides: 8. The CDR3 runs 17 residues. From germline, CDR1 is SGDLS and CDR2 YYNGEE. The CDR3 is CASSDPRDRGANTEAFF. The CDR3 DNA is TGTGCCAGCAGCGACCCAAGGGACAGGGGGGCGAACACTGAAGCTTTCTTT.

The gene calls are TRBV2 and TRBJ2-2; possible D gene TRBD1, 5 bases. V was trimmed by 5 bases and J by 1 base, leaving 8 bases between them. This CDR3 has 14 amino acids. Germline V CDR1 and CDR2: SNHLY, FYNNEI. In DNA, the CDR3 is TGTGCCAGCAGTCTGACAGAGAACACCGGGGAGCTGTTTTTT. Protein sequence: CASSLTENTGELFF.

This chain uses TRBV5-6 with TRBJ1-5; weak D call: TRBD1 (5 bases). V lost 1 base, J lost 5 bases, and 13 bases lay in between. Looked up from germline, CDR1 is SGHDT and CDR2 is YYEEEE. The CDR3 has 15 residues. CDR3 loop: CASSLRSTGDQPQHF. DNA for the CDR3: TGTGCCAGCAGCTTGCGGTCCACGGGGGATCAGCCCCAGCATTTT.

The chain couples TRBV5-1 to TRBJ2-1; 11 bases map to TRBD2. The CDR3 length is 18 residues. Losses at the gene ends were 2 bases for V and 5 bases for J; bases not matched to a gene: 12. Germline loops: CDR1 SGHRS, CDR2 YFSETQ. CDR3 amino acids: CASSFTPSGTSGNNEQFF. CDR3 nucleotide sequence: TGCGCCAGCAGCTTCACGCCCTCCGGGACTAGCGGTAACAATGAGCAGTTCTTC.

The CDR3 coding sequence is TGTGCCAGCAGTTCCCCCCCAGGTTTCACTGAAGCTTTCTTT. Translation gives CASSSPPGFTEAFF. V and J are TRBV27 and TRBJ1-1; D gene uncertain. This CDR3 is built from 14 residues. Germline CDR1 and CDR2: MNHEY and SMNVEV (reference sequence). Trimming took 4 bases from V and 4 from J, leaving 13 bases between them.

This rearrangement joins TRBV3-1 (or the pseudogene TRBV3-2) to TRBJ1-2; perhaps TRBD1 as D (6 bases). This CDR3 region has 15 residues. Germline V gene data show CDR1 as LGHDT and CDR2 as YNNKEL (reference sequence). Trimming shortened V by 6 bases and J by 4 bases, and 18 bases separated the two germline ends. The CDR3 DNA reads TGTGCCAGCAGATCAAGGGGGGGACCCCCCTATGGCTACACCTTC. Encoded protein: CASRSRGGPPYGYTF.

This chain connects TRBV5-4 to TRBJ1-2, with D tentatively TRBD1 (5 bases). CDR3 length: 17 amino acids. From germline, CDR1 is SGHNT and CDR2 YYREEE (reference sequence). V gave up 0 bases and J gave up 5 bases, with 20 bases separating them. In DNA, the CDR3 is TGTGCCAGCAGCTTGGGTGGGGCTGACAGCTTATTATATGGCTACACCTTC. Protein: CASSLGGADSLLYGYTF.

CDR3 loop: CASSEKGVGSGANVLTF. For the CDR3, the DNA is TGTGCCAGCAGTGAAAAGGGGGTCGGCTCTGGGGCCAACGTCCTGACTTTC. J is TRBJ2-6 and V is TRBV2, with D maybe TRBD1 (6 bases). Germline V gene lookup returns CDR1 SNHLY and CDR2 FYNNEI. The CDR3 runs to 17 residues. Trimming took off 2 bases at V and 0 bases at J, with 11 bases between the two ends.

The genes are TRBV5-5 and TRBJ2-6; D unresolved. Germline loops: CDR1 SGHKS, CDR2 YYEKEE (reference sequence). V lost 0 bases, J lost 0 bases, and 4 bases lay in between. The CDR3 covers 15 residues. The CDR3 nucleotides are TGTGCCAGCAGCTTGGGGGCCTCTGGGGCCAACGTCCTGACTTTC. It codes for CASSLGASGANVLTF.